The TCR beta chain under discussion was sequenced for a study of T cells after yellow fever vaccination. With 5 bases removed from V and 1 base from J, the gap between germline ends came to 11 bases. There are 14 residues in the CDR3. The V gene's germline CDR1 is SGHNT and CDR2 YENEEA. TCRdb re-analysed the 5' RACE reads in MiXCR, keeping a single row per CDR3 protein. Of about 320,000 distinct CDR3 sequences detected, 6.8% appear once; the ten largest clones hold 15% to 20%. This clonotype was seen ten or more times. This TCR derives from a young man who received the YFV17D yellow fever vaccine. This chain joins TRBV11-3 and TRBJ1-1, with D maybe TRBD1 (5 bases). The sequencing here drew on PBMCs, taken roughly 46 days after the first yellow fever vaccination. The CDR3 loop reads CASSPGGGNTEAFF. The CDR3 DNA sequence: TGTGCCAGCAGCCCGGGTGGGGGGAACACTGAAGCTTTCTTT. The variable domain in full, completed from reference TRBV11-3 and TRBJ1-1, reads EAGVVQSPRYKIIEKKQPVAFWCNPISGHNTLYWYLQNLGQGPELLIRYENEEAVDDSQLPKDRFSAERLKGVDSTLKIQPAELGDSAVYLCASSPGGGNTEAFFGQGTRLTVV.